Listed here are 23 T cell receptor beta chains from one sample, sequenced in a study of blood T cell repertoires in COVID-19. Profiling relied on immunoSEQ multiplex PCR, and the TCRdb table lists in-frame clones only, not all of them. This table holds around 100,000 clones, approximately 80% found once. Sequenced sample: peripheral blood. The receptors stem from a man between 60 and 70 years old with acute or convalescent COVID-19.

The chain has TRBV2 and TRBJ2-1; 9 nucleotides agree with TRBD1. Germline CDR1 and CDR2: SNHLY and FYNNEI. The CDR3 sequence is 15 residues long. V shed 4 bases and J 8 bases; nucleotides not matched to a gene: 9. As DNA, the CDR3 is TGTGCCAGCAGTGCGCGCGACAGGGGGGTCGATGAGCAGTTCTTC. Translation: CASSARDRGVDEQFF.

This clone occurred a few times. V is TRBV23-1 and J is TRBJ2-1; 12 nucleotides line up with TRBD1. TRBV23-1 falls under the ORF class, with uncertain function. The J segment lost 6 bases and the V segment lost 8 bases, leaving 11 bases of the junction unmatched. The CDR3 spans 16 residues. CDR3 in amino acids: CASDATGDRGPNEQFF. CDR3 DNA sequence: TGCGCCAGCGATGCCACAGGGGACAGGGGGCCCAATGAGCAGTTCTTC.

The J gene is TRBJ2-7, the V gene TRBV14; tentative D call: TRBD1 (6 bases). Per the germline V gene, CDR1 is SGHDN and CDR2 is FVKESK. V lost 3 bases and J lost 4, with 10 bases in between. The CDR3 has 13 amino acids. CDR3 loop: CASSHGQFYEQYF. Here the CDR3 DNA reads TGTGCCAGCAGCCATGGACAGTTTTACGAGCAGTACTTC.

Here the CDR3 reads CSYGTGTDTQYF. DNA of the CDR3: TGCAGCTACGGGACAGGCACAGATACGCAGTATTTT. The rearrangement uses TRBV29-1 and TRBJ2-3, with 7 bases that match TRBD1. The CDR3 runs 12 residues. Germline CDR1 SQVTM, CDR2 ANQGSEA. Losses at the gene ends were 8 bases for V and 1 base for J; bases not matched to a gene: 3.

This chain connects TRBV11-3 to TRBJ2-1; 13 bases agree with TRBD2. CDR1 is SGHNT, CDR2 YENEEA, per germline. The CDR3 extends over 15 amino acids. Germline trimming cut 8 bases from V and 10 bases from J; bases unmatched to any gene: 11. The CDR3 region has the DNA TGTGCCAGCGCCGTACTAGCGGGAGGGCCGGGGGAGCAGTTCTTC. Protein sequence: CASAVLAGGPGEQFF.

The chain links TRBV28 to TRBJ1-1, with a weak D call TRBD1 (5 bases). The length of the CDR3 is 13 residues. V was clipped by 6 bases and J by 0 bases, with 8 bases between them. From germline, CDR1 is MDHEN and CDR2 SYDVKM. The CDR3 DNA is TGTGCCAGCAGCAGACAGCTGAACACTGAAGCTTTCTTT. It is translated as CASSRQLNTEAFF.

The chain recombines TRBV18 with TRBJ2-1, with 9 nucleotides matching TRBD1. V gave up 8 bases and J gave up 5 bases; unmatched junction bases: 10. The CDR3 has 15 residues. Per germline, CDR1 KGHSH and CDR2 LQKENI. The CDR3 sequence: CASADRDRANNEQFF. CDR3 coding DNA: TGTGCCAGCGCCGACCGGGACAGGGCTAACAATGAGCAGTTCTTC. The full variable domain, with the rest looked up from reference TRBV18 and TRBJ2-1, is NAGVMQNPRHLVRRRGQEARLRCSPMKGHSHVYWYRQLPEEGLKFMVYLQKENIIDESGMPKERFSAEFPKEGPSILRIQQVVRGDSAAYFCASADRDRANNEQFFGPGTRLTVL.

This chain joins TRBV6-2 or TRBV6-3 and TRBJ2-3; D unclear. This CDR3 contains 14 residues. CDR1 and CDR2 from the germline V gene are MNHEY and SVGEGT. The V and J ends lost 7 bases and 0 bases respectively, with 11 bases between them. Here the CDR3 DNA reads TGTGCCAGCACCCCCCTTCCTAGCACAGATACGCAGTATTTT. This encodes CASTPLPSTDTQYF.

The rearrangement uses TRBV5-1 and TRBJ1-1; D gene uncertain. Looked up from germline, CDR1 is SGHRS and CDR2 is YFSETQ. The CDR3 loop spans 14 amino acids. V was pared by 0 bases and J by 5 bases, with 11 bases between. The CDR3 reads CASSLEGRGTEAFF. DNA for the CDR3: TGCGCCAGCAGCTTGGAGGGCAGAGGGACTGAAGCTTTCTTT. Full variable domain (rest looked up from reference TRBV5-1 and TRBJ1-1): KAGVTQTPRYLIKTRGQQVTLSCSPISGHRSVSWYQQTPGQGLQFLFEYFSETQRNKGNFPGRFSGRQFSNSRSEMNVSTLELGDSALYLCASSLEGRGTEAFFGQGTRLTVV.

CDR3 sequence (DNA): TGTGCCAGTAGTATAAATCCCAGGGCTAATGGCTACACCTTC. It is translated as CASSINPRANGYTF. J is TRBJ1-2 and V is TRBV19, with D maybe TRBD1 (5 bases). The CDR3 covers 14 residues. Trimming left V 2 bases short and J 6 bases short, with 13 bases between. Germline CDR1 LNHDA, CDR2 SQIVND (reference sequence).

This sequence joins TRBV6-6 and TRBJ2-3, with 16 bases fitting TRBD2. Trimming took 8 bases from V and 4 from J; bases not matched to a gene: 6. Germline V lookup: CDR1 MNHNY, CDR2 SVGAGI (reference sequence). The CDR3 extends over 16 amino acids. The CDR3 nucleotides are TGTGCCAGCGCTCCCGGGACTAGCGGGAGGGCAGATACGCAGTATTTT. This translates into CASAPGTSGRADTQYF.

The chain recombines TRBV19 with TRBJ2-2, with TRBD2 matching over 7 bases. With 5 bases clipped from V and 0 bases from J, the junction kept 9 bases outside the gene matches. The V gene's germline CDR1 is LNHDA and CDR2 SQIVND (reference sequence). This CDR3 contains 17 residues. Here the CDR3 DNA reads TGTGCCAGTAGTCAATTTTCGGGAGGCGCGAACACCGGGGAGCTGTTTTTT. This sequence encodes CASSQFSGGANTGELFF.

The table lists this clone with a count of one. This chain links TRBV28 with TRBJ2-3; 8 nucleotides line up with TRBD1. CDR3 length equals 15 residues. Trimming removed 2 bases from V and 0 bases from J; junction bases left unmatched: 1. Germline-derived CDR1 and CDR2 are MDHEN and SYDVKM. The CDR3 nucleotides are TGTGCCAGCAGTTTACGGACAGGGAGCACAGATACGCAGTATTTT. Translated: CASSLRTGSTDTQYF.

The V and J genes are TRBV18 and TRBJ1-4; D remains ambiguous. The CDR3 has 15 residues. V lost 2 bases, J lost 0 bases, and 7 bases lay in between. Germline V lookup: CDR1 KGHSH, CDR2 LQKENI. The CDR3 DNA follows: TGTGCCAGCTCACCAGAGTACGCAACTAATGAAAAACTGTTTTTT. Protein sequence: CASSPEYATNEKLFF.

V and J are TRBV24-1 and TRBJ2-5; 10 bases line up with TRBD1. This CDR3 has 15 residues. The V segment lost 2 bases and the J segment 2 bases; nucleotides outside the gene matches: 1. Looked up from germline, CDR1 is KGHDR and CDR2 is SFDVKD. This CDR3 is CATSDWTGGQETQYF. CDR3 nucleotide sequence: TGTGCCACCAGTGATTGGACAGGGGGACAAGAGACCCAGTACTTC.

This clone occurred once. The rearrangement uses TRBV29-1 and TRBJ2-7, with D uncertain. Germline V gene lookup returns CDR1 SQVTM and CDR2 ANQGSEA. Trimming took 6 bases from V and 3 from J, leaving 9 bases between them. There are 11 residues in the CDR3. The DNA of the CDR3 is TGCAGCGTCGCTAAGTACTACGAGCAGTACTTC. Translated: CSVAKYYEQYF.

The CDR3, as DNA: TGTGCCAGCAGTCGACCATCCGGGACAGGGGATTCACCCCTCCACTTT. Amino acids: CASSRPSGTGDSPLHF. The rearrangement links TRBV6-2 or TRBV6-3 to TRBJ1-6; 10 bases are a match to TRBD1. The germline V gene has CDR1 MNHEY and CDR2 SVGEGT. The CDR3 has 16 residues. Germline trimming cut 5 bases from V and 8 bases from J; bases unmatched to any gene: 9.

The rearrangement joins TRBV15 to TRBJ1-3; 9 positions agree with TRBD1. J gave up 2 bases and V 1 base, and 9 bases lay outside the gene matches. This CDR3 spans 18 amino acids. Germline-derived CDR1 and CDR2 are LNHNV and YYDKDF (reference sequence). The CDR3 coding sequence is TGTGCCACCAGCAGAGCTCCGGGACAGGGTAGAACTGGAAACACCATATATTTT. Its protein is CATSRAPGQGRTGNTIYF.

The chain links TRBV28 to TRBJ2-7; TRBD1 aligns across 11 bases. This CDR3 is 14 amino acids long. The V and J ends lost 7 bases and 6 bases, in that order; junction bases with no gene match: 8. Germline values: CDR1 MDHEN, CDR2 SYDVKM. This CDR3 reads CASTPGTGGSEQYF. The CDR3 DNA sequence: TGTGCCAGCACCCCTGGGACAGGGGGGAGCGAGCAGTACTTC.

This chain links TRBV7-2 with TRBJ2-1, with D tentatively TRBD1 (6 bases). This CDR3 comprises 15 residues. Germline lookup yields CDR1 SGHTA and CDR2 FQGNSA. Trimming stripped 1 base from V and 3 bases from J, with 10 bases between. The CDR3 DNA reads TGTGCCAGCAGCTTAGTTGAGGGACACTACAATGAGCAGTTCTTC. Encoded protein: CASSLVEGHYNEQFF.

The CDR3 nucleotides are TGTGCCAGCAGCCCCTACACAGGGGGGAGCACTGAAGCTTTCTTT. Residues: CASSPYTGGSTEAFF. This chain uses TRBV14 with TRBJ1-1; 8 nucleotides agree with TRBD1. V shed 4 bases and J 4 bases; nucleotides not matched to a gene: 8. Germline CDR1 reads SGHDN; CDR2 reads FVKESK. This CDR3 is built from 15 residues. Using reference TRBV14 and TRBJ1-1 for the parts outside the CDR3, the full variable domain is EAGVTQFPSHSVIEKGQTVTLRCDPISGHDNLYWYRRVMGKEIKFLLHFVKESKQDESGMPNNRFLAERTGGTYSTLKVQPAELEDSGVYFCASSPYTGGSTEAFFGQGTRLTVV.

The chain recombines TRBV24-1 with TRBJ2-3; D possibly corresponds to TRBD1 (6 bases). V was clipped by 4 bases and J by 2 bases, with 18 bases between them. The length of the CDR3 is 17 residues. Germline lookup yields CDR1 KGHDR and CDR2 SFDVKD. This chain's CDR3 is CATSDLQGGLDTDTQYF. Written as DNA, the CDR3 is TGTGCCACCAGTGACCTACAGGGTGGACTTGACACAGATACGCAGTATTTT.

The V and J genes are TRBV24-1 and TRBJ2-3, with D uncertain. Germline assignment: CDR1 KGHDR and CDR2 SFDVKD. V was trimmed by 3 bases and J by 3 bases, leaving 12 bases between them. The CDR3 totals 15 residues. DNA of the CDR3: TGTGCCACCAGTGATCCCTCCTTTTTAACAGATACGCAGTATTTT. Its protein product is CATSDPSFLTDTQYF.